These T cell receptor beta chains were read from a single sample in a study of control samples from healthy donors and cancer patients. The assay was immunoSEQ multiplex PCR, and TCRdb's table has in-frame clones only and misses some. This table holds 150,000 or so clones, approximately 92% found once. What was sequenced was blood. All receptors come from a woman aged 55-70 years in good health. Both conserved end residues are part of each CDR3. The D gene is left open where the match is weak. Clone size appears in some rows only: once, few, many, or a class for an expanded clone.

length	V	size	D	J	DNA	CDR3
12	TRBV5-8	.	.	TRBJ1-3	TGTGCCAGCAGCTTCTCTGGAAACACCATATATTTT	CASSFSGNTIYF
16	TRBV18	.	.	TRBJ2-2	TGTGCCAGCTCACCCTTGGCCATCACGAACACCGGGGAGCTGTTTTTT	CASSPLAITNTGELFF
18	TRBV5-1	.	TRBD1	TRBJ1-6	TGCGCCAGCAGCCCGCTCAACAGGGGTAGCTCCTATAATTCACCCCTCCACTTT	CASSPLNRGSSYNSPLHF
15	TRBV19	.	TRBD1	TRBJ2-2	TGTGCCAGTAGTATGGGACAGGGAGGTGTCGGGGAGCTGTTTTTT	CASSMGQGGVGELFF
15	TRBV15	.	.	TRBJ1-2	TGTGCCACCAGCAGAGATAATGTGCCAACAGATGGCTACACCTTC	CATSRDNVPTDGYTF
15	TRBV10-1	.	TRBD1	TRBJ1-4	TGCGCCAGCAGTCAAAGGACAGGGGGCTCAGGAAAACTGTTTTTT	CASSQRTGGSGKLFF
12	TRBV5-6	.	.	TRBJ2-7	TGTGCCAGCAGCTTGTCAGGCTACGAGCAGTACTTC	CASSLSGYEQYF
14	TRBV7-9	.	.	TRBJ2-2	TGTGCCAGCAGCTTTATGCAGGGCGTCGGGGAGCTGTTTTTT	CASSFMQGVGELFF
15	TRBV9	.	.	TRBJ2-1	TGTGCCAGCAGCATCCGACAGGGGAGGGAGAATGAGCAGTTCTTC	CASSIRQGRENEQFF
16	TRBV6-6	.	TRBD2	TRBJ2-3	TGTGCCAGCATCGACGGGCGGGGGAGATACACAGATACGCAGTATTTT	CASIDGRGRYTDTQYF
15	TRBV4-1	.	.	TRBJ1-4	TGCGCCAGCAGCCAAGAGGAGTTAACTAATGAAAAACTGTTTTTT	CASSQEELTNEKLFF
15	TRBV5-1	.	.	TRBJ1-1	TGCGCCAGCAGCTTACAAACCCAATCGAACACTGAAGCTTTCTTT	CASSLQTQSNTEAFF
14	TRBV2	.	.	TRBJ1-5	TGTGCCAGCAGTGGGGCTTTGAGCAATCAGCCCCAGCATTTT	CASSGALSNQPQHF
12	TRBV3-1/TRBV3-2	.	.	TRBJ1-6	TGTGCCAGCAGCCAAGCGCCCTCACCCCTCCACTTT	CASSQAPSPLHF
13	TRBV9	once	.	TRBJ1-6	TGTGCCAGCAGCGTCCGCAGGGATTCACCCCTCCACTTT	CASSVRRDSPLHF
13	TRBV25-1	once	.	TRBJ2-7	TGTGCCAGCAGTGAATTTGGGGTACCCGAGCAGTACTTC	CASSEFGVPEQYF
14	TRBV6-6	few	.	TRBJ2-3	TGTGCCAGCAGTTACTCGCTGCCTGCAGATACGCAGTATTTT	CASSYSLPADTQYF
12	TRBV15	.	.	TRBJ2-1	TGTGCCACCAGCAGAGATCTTACTGAGCAGTTCTTC	CATSRDLTEQFF
11	TRBV27	.	.	TRBJ2-7	TGTGCCAGCAGTTTAAGGGGGGAGCAGTACTTC	CASSLRGEQYF
15	TRBV10-2	.	.	TRBJ1-3	TGCGCCAGCAGTGAGAGATGGGGGCGGGGAAACACCATATATTTT	CASSERWGRGNTIYF
15	TRBV19	.	.	TRBJ1-3	TGTGCCAGCTCCGTTATATGGGGCTCTGGAAACACCATATATTTT	CASSVIWGSGNTIYF
13	TRBV6-5	.	.	TRBJ1-2	TGTGCCAGCAGTTACACGGGGACCTATGGCTACACCTTC	CASSYTGTYGYTF
13	TRBV29-1	.	TRBD1	TRBJ2-7	TGCAGCGTTGGGCGGGACAGGGCCTACGAGCAGTACTTC	CSVGRDRAYEQYF
14	TRBV27	.	.	TRBJ1-5	TGTGCCAGCAGTTTGGTCGGGGTTGTTCAGCCCCAGCATTTT	CASSLVGVVQPQHF
11	TRBV7-2	once	.	TRBJ2-5	TGTGCCAGCAGCTTCAAAGAGACCCAGTACTTC	CASSFKETQYF
15	TRBV7-3	.	TRBD1	TRBJ2-7	TGTGCCAGCAGCCCGGGACAGGGGAGCTCCTACGAGCAGTACTTC	CASSPGQGSSYEQYF
15	TRBV18	.	TRBD1	TRBJ1-4	TGTGCCAGCTCACCACCGGACAGGGCGGGTGAAAAACTGTTTTTT	CASSPPDRAGEKLFF
12	TRBV7-3	.	TRBD1	TRBJ1-1	TGTGCCAGCAGCATACCAGGGGGAGAAGCTTTCTTT	CASSIPGGEAFF
21	TRBV19	.	TRBD2	TRBJ2-2	TGTGCCAGTAGTATAGATCCGAGACTAGCGGGGGGAAACTGGAACACCGGGGAGCTGTTTTTT	CASSIDPRLAGGNWNTGELFF